This is a list of T cell receptor beta chains from one sample in a study of shared clonotypes between healthy human individuals. The data were produced by immunoSEQ multiplex PCR, yet TCRdb's version contains in-frame clones alone and is incomplete. The sample gives about 480,000 clones, 75% to 80% of which show up once; under 15% is in the top ten. Specimen: PBMCs. These receptors were taken from a woman between 40 and 50 years old in good health. Some clones in this sample may be carry-over from other donors' samples. The conserved cysteine and the conserved F or W are not part of the CDR3 here.

J	V	length	CDR3
TRBJ2-7	TRBV4-2	14	ASSVGTSGSLYEQY
TRBJ2-3	TRBV4-2	13	ASSQDPAGTDTQY
TRBJ2-3	TRBV9	15	ASSLGLAGGNTDTQY
TRBJ2-7	TRBV28	13	ASTSSRGEAYEQY
TRBJ1-3	TRBV21-1	11	ASRTMAGNTIY
TRBJ2-3	TRBV30	11	AWSGGGPQTQY
TRBJ2-1	TRBV19	13	ASSIGGYPSGEQF
TRBJ2-3	TRBV7-2	9	ASSLYGTQY
TRBJ2-5	TRBV11-2	14	ASSFGLAGAQETQY
TRBJ2-5	TRBV28	15	ASSLPTSGRARETQY
TRBJ2-1	TRBV18	13	ASSPLQALSGEQF
-	TRBV30	10	AFHRDSYEQY
TRBJ2-1	TRBV20-1	9	SASPEDEQF
TRBJ1-5	TRBV28	14	ASSYVGGYSNQPQH
TRBJ2-2	TRBV19	15	ASSIIGSGSSTGELF
TRBJ2-7	TRBV18	11	ASSRGQNYEQY
TRBJ2-3	TRBV18	10	ASSRRTDTQY
TRBJ2-2	TRBV30	12	ACPGGGNTGELF
TRBJ2-7	TRBV2	12	ASSQDRGFYEQY
TRBJ2-1	TRBV5-1	16	ASSLAPVGRGPYNEQF
TRBJ2-1	TRBV5-6	13	ASSPPGTPWGEQF
TRBJ1-2	TRBV5-1	12	ASSPRTDEYGYT
TRBJ1-2	TRBV7-2	13	ASSLAPAVTYGYT
TRBJ1-5	TRBV6-1	11	ASGRGQDQPQH
TRBJ2-3	TRBV5-1	13	ASSLDSGGTDTQY
TRBJ2-1	TRBV29-1	10	SVWESTNEQF
TRBJ1-3	TRBV11-2	12	ASSSPLLANTIY
TRBJ2-5	TRBV6-1	12	ASSGRGGQETQY
TRBJ1-5	TRBV7-9	14	ASSLGGTGGNQPQH
TRBJ1-4	TRBV2	10	ASSGAYGKLF
TRBJ2-1	TRBV5-1	16	ASSLESLRTWGHNEQF